The present TCR beta chain was sequenced within a study of cytomegalovirus exposure and HLA in healthy donors. Looking at the study overall: As an earlier analysis found, about 200 million T cells yielded about 100 million unique TCR beta sequences. Broader study findings: Common viral pathogens seemed, in a later analysis, to connect with several of the most significant clusters. In vitro testing confirmed a few CMV-associated chains as specific for CMV antigens. Segments of the TCR beta V type were, in most cases, productive about 90% or about 30% of the time in an earlier analysis.

This CDR3 has 13 amino acids. Between the trimmed V and J ends, which lost 4 bases and 7 bases, there was a span of 12 bases. The germline gives CDR1 SGHRS, CDR2 YFSETQ. For this clone: Its antigen is not known.

Use of 60 Vbeta and 13 Jbeta primers characterized the PCR. TCRdb's copy holds only in-frame clones and misses some; the assay was immunoSEQ multiplex PCR. The data contain 150,000 to 200,000 clones, 81% of them seen just once; the ten biggest clones take up approximately 1.2%. V and J are TRBV5-1 and TRBJ1-5; D remains unclear. The sample taken for sequencing was PBMCs. The receptor comes from a man between 45 and 60 years old in good health and CMV-seropositive. Written as DNA, the CDR3 is TGCGCCAGCAGCCAGACACCCGGCCAGCCCCAGCATTTT. This encodes CASSQTPGQPQHF.